The rows below give T cell receptor beta chains drawn from one sample of a study of blood T cells in healthy people across ages. TCRdb passed the 5' RACE reads through MiXCR, listing each CDR3 protein once. Of around 1.5 million distinct CDR3 sequences in the sample, 42% were seen once. Sequencing was performed on blood. These receptors all stem from a woman in her late teens or twenties in good health. Both conserved end residues are part of each CDR3. D genes are given only for firm matches. Only some rows state a clone size, as once, few, many or a class for expanded clones.

v_gene	abundance	d_gene	j_gene	CDR3nt	CDR3aa
TRBV11-2	-	-	TRBJ2-3	TGTGCCAGCAGCTTAAGTCCGATAAGCACAGATACGCAGTATTTT	CASSLSPISTDTQYF
TRBV5-1	once	-	TRBJ1-6	TGCGCCGGCAGCCGGGACAACTCAGGTTCACCCCTCCACTTT	CAGSRDNSGSPLHF
TRBV6-1	-	-	TRBJ1-3	TGTGCCAGCAGTGAGATGGCCGACTCTGGAAACACCGTATATTTT	CASSEMADSGNTVYF
TRBV29-1	many	-	TRBJ2-1	TGCAGCGTATTTCTCTGGGACCCCAAGAGAGATGAGCAGTTCTTC	CSVFLWDPKRDEQFF
TRBV7-2	few	-	TRBJ2-7	TGTGCCAGCAGCTTATACCTTCAATGGGGGGCCGAACGCATCTACGAGCAGTACTTC	CASSLYLQWGAERIYEQYF
TRBV7-8	-	-	TRBJ2-3	TGTGCCAGCCCTCCGGGACGGCTAGCGAGTTTCACAGATACGCAGTATTTC	CASPPGRLASFTDTQYF
TRBV25-1	few	TRBD2	TRBJ2-5	TGTGCCAGCAGTGAGGGGGTTAGCGGGGGGACTCAAGAGACCCAGTACTTC	CASSEGVSGGTQETQYF
TRBV5-6	-	-	TRBJ2-1	TGTGCCAGCAGTTCTGGATGGGGGGATTACAATGGTGGGCAGTTCTTC	CASSSGWGDYNGGQFF
TRBV27	-	TRBD1	TRBJ1-2	TGTGCCAGCAGTCGCGGACAGGGCAGAACGAATTATGGCTACACCTTC	CASSRGQGRTNYGYTF
TRBV6-1	few	-	TRBJ1-2	TGTGCCAGCTTAAAGGCGCCTCGAGGGGGCTATGGCTACACCTTC	CASLKAPRGGYGYTF
TRBV7-8	few	TRBD2	TRBJ2-3	TGTGCCAGCAGCTTCCCCTACCGGGAGGGTTTAGATACGCAGTATTTT	CASSFPYREGLDTQYF
TRBV5-1	-	-	TRBJ1-2	TGCGCCAACAGCTTGGCCGTCGGGAACTATGGCTACACCTTC	CANSLAVGNYGYTF
TRBV7-9	few	-	TRBJ2-1	TGTGCCAGCAGCCTAACGTACTACAATGAGCAGTTCTTC	CASSLTYYNEQFF
TRBV9	-	TRBD2	TRBJ2-1	TGTGCCAGCAGCGTAAGTTTATCAGCTGGGGATGCCGGACTAGCGGAAGACAATGAGCAGTTCTTC	CASSVSLSAGDAGLAEDNEQFF
TRBV6-6	-	-	TRBJ2-7	TGTGCCAGCAGTTATATGAGTGACGAGCAGTACTTC	CASSYMSDEQYF
TRBV10-3	many	-	TRBJ2-7	TGTGCCATCAGTGAAGCCGGGACTTCTAGCTCCTACGAGCAGTACTTC	CAISEAGTSSSYEQYF
TRBV20-1	few	-	TRBJ1-4	TGCAGTGCTAGAACCCAGGGGTCTTTTGGGGAAAAACTGTTTTTT	CSARTQGSFGEKLFF
TRBV12-3/TRBV12-4	few	TRBD1	TRBJ1-2	TGTGCCAGCAGTGGAATGGGACAGAACTATGGCTACACCTTC	CASSGMGQNYGYTF
TRBV4-2	-	TRBD2	TRBJ2-3	TGTGCCAGCAGCCAAGGGACTAGCGCAGATACGCAGTATTTT	CASSQGTSADTQYF
TRBV5-1	few	-	TRBJ2-7	TGCGCCAGCAAAACAGGCGAAAGATACTACGAGCAGTACTTC	CASKTGERYYEQYF
TRBV12-3/TRBV12-4	few	-	TRBJ2-7	TGTGCCAGCAGTTTAGGAGGGAGAAACTACGAGCAGTACTTC	CASSLGGRNYEQYF
TRBV3-1	-	-	TRBJ1-4	TGTGCCAGCAGCCAACGGGGGGGCGTTGAAAAACTGTTTTTT	CASSQRGGVEKLFF
TRBV6-6	once	-	TRBJ2-1	TGTGCCAGCAGTTACCCACAGGGAGAGGGGACCTACAATGAGCAGTTCTTC	CASSYPQGEGTYNEQFF
TRBV12-3/TRBV12-4	once	-	TRBJ1-4	TGTGCCAGCAGTGTGTCAGAAGGCACCGGAAGGCTGTTTTTT	CASSVSEGTGRLFF
TRBV4-1	-	-	TRBJ1-1	TGCGCCAGCAGCCAAACACGGGTGATGCACACTGAAGCTTTCTTT	CASSQTRVMHTEAFF
TRBV4-1	-	TRBD1	TRBJ1-2	TGCGCCAGCAGCCCCACAGGGGGACCTAACTATGGCTACACCTTC	CASSPTGGPNYGYTF
TRBV10-3	few	-	TRBJ2-7	TGTGCCATCAGTGAACAGGAACCCATCGAGCAGTACTTC	CAISEQEPIEQYF
TRBV7-2	-	-	TRBJ2-7	TGTGCCAGCAGCTGGACCGGGACCGATTCCTACGAGCAGTACTTC	CASSWTGTDSYEQYF
TRBV9	-	TRBD1	TRBJ2-1	TGTGCCAGCAGCGTGCGGGACAGGGTTTTCTATGAGCAGTTCTTC	CASSVRDRVFYEQFF
TRBV25-1	-	-	TRBJ2-3	TGTGCCAGCAGTGAATTTGGGGATCCTAGCACAGATAAGCAGTATTTT	CASSEFGDPSTDKQYF
TRBV20-1	-	-	TRBJ2-5	TGCAGTGAGGCCCCTCCGACTAGAAAGCAAGAGACCCAGTACTTC	CSEAPPTRKQETQYF
TRBV4-1	few	-	TRBJ2-3	TGCGCCAGCAGCCGCTTAACCGACTTAGGTTTCGATACGCAGTATTTT	CASSRLTDLGFDTQYF
TRBV7-3	few	TRBD2	TRBJ2-1	TGTGCCAGCAGCTTAACCCCCTTCGCGGGGGGGCCCTACAATGAGCAGTTCTTC	CASSLTPFAGGPYNEQFF
TRBV21-1	-	-	TRBJ2-5	TGTGCCAGCAGTGACGCTAGCCCCAGGAGGAGGGAGACCCAGTACTTC	CASSDASPRRRETQYF
TRBV5-1	-	TRBD2	TRBJ2-1	TGCGCCAGCAGCTCGTCGGGGGGGCCGGGAAATGAGCAGTTCTTC	CASSSSGGPGNEQFF
TRBV6-1	-	-	TRBJ2-7	TGTGCCAGCAGTGAAGACCTCTTCCCAGGGGAACTCTCCTACGAGCAGTACTTC	CASSEDLFPGELSYEQYF
TRBV29-1	-	TRBD1	TRBJ1-5	TGCAGCGTTTCAATGGGGACAGGGGGAAGTCAGCCCCAGCATTTT	CSVSMGTGGSQPQHF
TRBV18	-	-	TRBJ1-2	TGTGCCAGCTCACCTCTGGAAATAAGGGGCGGCTACACCTTC	CASSPLEIRGGYTF
TRBV5-1	-	-	TRBJ2-7	TGCGCCAGCCGACGGACGGAGGGCCTGACCTACGAGCAGTACTTC	CASRRTEGLTYEQYF
TRBV5-1	-	-	TRBJ2-1	TGCGCCAGCAGCGCCCTTCCGAGCTCCTACAATGAGCAGTTCTTC	CASSALPSSYNEQFF
TRBV5-4	-	-	TRBJ2-1	TGTGCCAGCAGCCAGTGGACATCACTGGGCAATGAGCAGTTCTTC	CASSQWTSLGNEQFF
TRBV24-1	-	-	TRBJ2-1	TGTGCCACCAGTGATTTAGGGAACGATGAGCAGTTCTTC	CATSDLGNDEQFF
TRBV10-2	-	-	TRBJ2-5	TGCGCCAGCAGTGATTCGGCTCTACCGTACTTC	CASSDSALPYF
TRBV11-2	-	-	TRBJ2-6	TGTGCCAGCAGATCCGTAACAGGGAAGGCTGGGGCCAACGTCCTGACTTTC	CASRSVTGKAGANVLTF
TRBV5-1	many	-	TRBJ2-7	TGCGCCAGCTCCTTGACGCAAGGCTCCTACGAGCAGTACTTC	CASSLTQGSYEQYF
TRBV5-6	-	-	TRBJ2-3	TGTGCCAGCAGCCCTACAGCAACCAAAGGCACAGATACGCAGTATTTT	CASSPTATKGTDTQYF
TRBV7-9	-	-	TRBJ1-2	TGTGCCAGCAGCCTCTCCCGGGGAGAAGCCTATGGCTACACCTTC	CASSLSRGEAYGYTF
TRBV3-1	-	-	TRBJ2-3	TGTGCCAGCAACCAAGGGCGGGCCGGGGACGTTACGCAGTATTTT	CASNQGRAGDVTQYF
TRBV2	-	-	TRBJ1-1	TGTGCCAGCGGTTATGGGGGCTTGAACACTGAAGCTTTCTTT	CASGYGGLNTEAFF
TRBV30	-	-	TRBJ2-7	TGTGCCTGGAGGGCAGAGTACGAGCAGTACTTC	CAWRAEYEQYF